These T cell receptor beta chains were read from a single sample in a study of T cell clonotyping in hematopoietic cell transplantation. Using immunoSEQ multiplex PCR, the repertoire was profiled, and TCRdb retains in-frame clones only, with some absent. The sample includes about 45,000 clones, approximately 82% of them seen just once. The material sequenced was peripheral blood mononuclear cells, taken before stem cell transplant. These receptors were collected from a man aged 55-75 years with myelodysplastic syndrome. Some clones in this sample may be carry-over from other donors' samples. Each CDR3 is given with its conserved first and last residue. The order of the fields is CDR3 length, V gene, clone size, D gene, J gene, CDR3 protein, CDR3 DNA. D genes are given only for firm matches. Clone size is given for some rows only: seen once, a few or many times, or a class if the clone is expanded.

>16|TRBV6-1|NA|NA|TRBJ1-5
CASSERGRTLNQPQHF
TGTGCCAGCAGTGAGAGGGGAAGAACGCTTAATCAGCCCCAGCATTTT
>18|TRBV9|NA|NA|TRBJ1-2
CASSDRGRTAGANYGYTF
TGTGCCAGCAGCGACCGAGGTCGTACAGCGGGGGCGAACTATGGCTACACCTTC
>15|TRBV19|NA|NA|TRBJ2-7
CASSPHGGSSYEQYF
TGTGCCAGTAGTCCTCACGGGGGAAGCTCCTACGAGCAGTACTTC
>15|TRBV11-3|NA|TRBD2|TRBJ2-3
CASSPSGGAIDTQYF
TGTGCCAGCAGCCCTAGCGGGGGGGCCATAGATACGCAGTATTTT
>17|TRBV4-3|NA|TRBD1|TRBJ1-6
CASSQDSGTVYNSPLHF
TGCGCCAGCAGCCAAGATAGCGGGACAGTCTATAATTCACCCCTCCACTTT
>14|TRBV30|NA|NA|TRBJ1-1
CAWSQRQVGTEAFF
TGTGCCTGGAGCCAAAGACAGGTTGGGACTGAAGCTTTCTTT
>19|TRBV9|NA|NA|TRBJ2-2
CASSVGSLGPEMNTGELFF
TGTGCCAGCAGCGTAGGTTCGTTGGGACCCGAAATGAACACCGGGGAGCTGTTTTTT
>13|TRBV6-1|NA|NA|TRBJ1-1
CASTVGENTEAFF
TGTGCCAGCACGGTAGGAGAGAACACTGAAGCTTTCTTT
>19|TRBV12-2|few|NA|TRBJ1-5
CASRLGESQGARANQPQHF
TGTGCAAGTCGCTTAGGAGAGTCACAGGGGGCGCGAGCCAATCAGCCCCAGCATTTT
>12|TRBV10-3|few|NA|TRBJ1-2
CAISDRGVGYTF
TGTGCCATCAGTGACCGAGGGGTCGGCTACACCTTC
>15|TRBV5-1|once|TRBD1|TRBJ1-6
CASRDRGLGDSPLHF
TGCGCCAGCAGGGACAGGGGGCTTGGTGATTCACCCCTCCACTTT
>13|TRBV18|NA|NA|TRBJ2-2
CASSGQTTGELFF
TGTGCCAGCTCAGGACAGACAACCGGGGAGCTGTTTTTT
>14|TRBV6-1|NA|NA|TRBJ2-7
CASSEPRGSYEQYF
TGTGCCAGCAGTGAACCGCGCGGTTCCTACGAGCAGTACTTC
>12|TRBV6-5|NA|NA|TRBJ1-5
CAPIWGGQPQHF
TGTGCCCCAATCTGGGGCGGGCAGCCCCAGCATTTT
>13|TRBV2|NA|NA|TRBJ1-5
CASSREIDQPQHF
TGTGCCAGCAGTAGGGAGATCGATCAGCCCCAGCATTTT
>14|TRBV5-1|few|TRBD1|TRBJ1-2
CASSPGQTNYGYTF
TGCGCCAGCAGCCCGGGACAGACCAACTATGGCTACACCTTC
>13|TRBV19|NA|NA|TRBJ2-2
CASSWPVTGELFF
TGTGCCAGTAGTTGGCCTGTCACCGGGGAGCTGTTTTTT
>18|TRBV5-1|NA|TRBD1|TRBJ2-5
CASSSARLDRGLQETQYF
TGCGCCAGCAGCTCCGCGCGGCTGGACAGGGGTCTTCAAGAGACCCAGTACTTC
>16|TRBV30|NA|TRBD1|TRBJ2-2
CAWSVPRTGDYGELFF
TGTGCCTGGAGTGTACCCAGGACAGGGGACTACGGGGAGCTGTTTTTT
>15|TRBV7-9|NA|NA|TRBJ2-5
CASSTPRGVQETQYF
TGTGCCAGCAGCACCCCGCGAGGGGTTCAAGAGACCCAGTACTTC
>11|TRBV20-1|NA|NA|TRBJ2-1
CSAREENEQFF
TGCAGTGCTAGAGAAGAGAATGAGCAGTTCTTC
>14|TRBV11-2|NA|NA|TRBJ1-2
CASSLDTLPYGYTF
TGTGCCAGCAGCTTGGACACTTTGCCCTATGGCTACACCTTC
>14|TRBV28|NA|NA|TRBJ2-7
CASSPMDRPYEQYF
TGTGCCAGCAGCCCCATGGACAGACCCTACGAGCAGTACTTC
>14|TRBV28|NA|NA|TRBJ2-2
CASSYSGVAGELFF
TGTGCCAGCAGCTATTCAGGGGTGGCCGGGGAGCTGTTTTTT
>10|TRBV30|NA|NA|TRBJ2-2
CAWGVGELFF
TGTGCCTGGGGGGTCGGGGAGCTGTTTTTT
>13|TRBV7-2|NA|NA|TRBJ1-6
CASSLARDGALHF
TGTGCCAGCAGCTTAGCCCGGGACGGGGCCCTCCACTTT
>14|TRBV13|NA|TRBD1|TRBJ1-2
CASSLGQGGYGYTF
TGTGCCAGCAGTCTCGGACAGGGCGGTTATGGCTACACCTTC
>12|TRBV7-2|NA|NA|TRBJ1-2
CASSLGQWGYTF
TGTGCCAGCAGCCTCGGACAATGGGGCTACACCTTC
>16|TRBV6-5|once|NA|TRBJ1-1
CASSYSFSRLNTEAFF
TGTGCCAGCAGTTACTCGTTTTCACGGCTGAACACTGAAGCTTTCTTT
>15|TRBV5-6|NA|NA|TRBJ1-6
CASSLGQGYNSPLHF
TGTGCCAGCAGCTTGGGTCAGGGGTATAATTCACCCCTCCACTTT
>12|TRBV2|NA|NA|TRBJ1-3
CASSETLPPIYF
TGTGCCAGCAGTGAAACGTTGCCGCCCATATATTTT
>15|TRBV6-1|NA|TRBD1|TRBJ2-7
CASRPRTGNRNEQYF
TGTGCCAGCAGACCGAGGACAGGCAATCGCAACGAGCAGTACTTC
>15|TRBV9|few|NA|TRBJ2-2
CASSVGGANTGELFF
TGTGCCAGCAGCGTAGGGGGGGCGAACACCGGGGAGCTGTTTTTT
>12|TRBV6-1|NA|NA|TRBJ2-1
CASSPRQREQFF
TGTGCCAGCAGTCCAAGACAGCGTGAGCAGTTCTTC
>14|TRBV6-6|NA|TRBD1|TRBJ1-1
CASSYSTGRGEAFF
TGTGCCAGCAGTTACTCGACAGGGAGGGGTGAAGCTTTCTTT
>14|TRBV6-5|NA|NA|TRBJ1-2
CASTSGRLNYGYTF
TGTGCCAGCACCTCCGGCAGGCTTAACTATGGCTACACCTTC
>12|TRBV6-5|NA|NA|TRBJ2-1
CASSYGRNEQFF
TGTGCCAGCAGTTACGGAAGGAATGAGCAGTTCTTC
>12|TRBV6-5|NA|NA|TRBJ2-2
CASSSPPGELFF
TGTGCCAGCAGTTCCCCTCCAGGGGAGCTGTTTTTT
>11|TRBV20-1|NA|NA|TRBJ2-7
CSATGSYEQYF
TGCAGTGCCACAGGGTCCTACGAGCAGTACTTC
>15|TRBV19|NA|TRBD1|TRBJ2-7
CASSISLGGFGEQYF
TGTGCCAGTAGTATTTCTCTAGGGGGCTTTGGGGAGCAGTACTTC
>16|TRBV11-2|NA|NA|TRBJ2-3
CASSQHRSSSTDTQYF
TGTGCCAGCAGCCAACACAGGAGTTCTAGCACAGATACGCAGTATTTT
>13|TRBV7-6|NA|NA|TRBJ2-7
CASSFSHTDRQYF
TGTGCCAGCAGCTTTAGTCATACCGACCGGCAGTACTTC
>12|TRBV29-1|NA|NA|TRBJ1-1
CSVLSQNTEAFF
TGCAGCGTCCTTAGCCAGAACACTGAAGCTTTCTTT
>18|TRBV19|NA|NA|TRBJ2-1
CASSINSAGTLIYNEQFF
TGTGCCAGTAGTATTAATTCCGCAGGGACTCTGATCTACAATGAGCAGTTCTTC
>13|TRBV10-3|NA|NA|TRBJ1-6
CAISERSSQPLHF
TGTGCCATCAGTGAACGAAGCTCACAACCCCTCCACTTT
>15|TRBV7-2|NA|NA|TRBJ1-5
CASSRGAGGNQPQHF
TGTGCCAGCAGCCGGGGGGCAGGGGGCAATCAGCCCCAGCATTTT
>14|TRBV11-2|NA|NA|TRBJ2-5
CASSLGLNQETQYF
TGTGCCAGCAGCCTGGGGCTGAACCAAGAGACCCAGTACTTC
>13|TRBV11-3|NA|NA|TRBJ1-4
CASSLRQDEKLFF
TGTGCCAGCAGCTTACGTCAAGATGAAAAACTGTTTTTT
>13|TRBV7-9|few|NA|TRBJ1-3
CASSLGTGNTIYF
TGTGCCAGCAGCTTAGGGACTGGAAACACCATATATTTT
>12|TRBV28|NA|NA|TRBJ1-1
CASSSRWAEAFF
TGTGCCAGCAGCTCCAGGTGGGCTGAAGCTTTCTTT
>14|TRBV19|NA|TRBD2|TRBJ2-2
CASSNLRGVGELFF
TGTGCCAGTAGTAATCTCCGGGGGGTCGGGGAGCTGTTTTTT
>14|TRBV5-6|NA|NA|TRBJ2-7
CASSLAGFLYEQYF
TGTGCCAGCAGCTTGGCGGGATTTCTCTACGAGCAGTACTTC
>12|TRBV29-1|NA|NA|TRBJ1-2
CSVGKGNYGYTF
TGCAGCGTTGGCAAAGGGAACTATGGCTACACCTTC
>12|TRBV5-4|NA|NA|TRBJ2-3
CASSSTADTQYF
TGTGCCAGCAGCTCTACAGCGGATACGCAGTATTTT
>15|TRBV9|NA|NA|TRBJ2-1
CASSVEAGRSNEQFF
TGTGCCAGCAGCGTAGAAGCAGGTAGGAGCAATGAGCAGTTCTTC
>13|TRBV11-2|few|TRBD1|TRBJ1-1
CASRPGGSTEAFF
TGTGCCAGCAGGCCAGGGGGGAGCACTGAAGCTTTCTTT
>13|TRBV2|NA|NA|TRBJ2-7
CASSGQGRNEQYF
TGTGCCAGCAGTGGTCAGGGGAGAAACGAGCAGTACTTC
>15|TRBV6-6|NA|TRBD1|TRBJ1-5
CASSYGGQRNQPQHF
TGTGCCAGCAGTTACGGGGGACAGCGCAATCAGCCCCAGCATTTT
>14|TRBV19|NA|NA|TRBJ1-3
CASSTGDSGNTIYF
TGTGCCAGTAGCACAGGAGACTCTGGAAACACCATATATTTT